Each of the 21 T cell receptor beta chains below was sequenced from the same sample in a study of T-cell reconstitution after alpha-beta-depleted transplantation in children. Unique molecular identifiers tagged the TCRbeta library. MiXCR, run by TCRdb on the PCR reads, gives a single entry per CDR3 protein. The sample includes around 400,000 distinct CDR3 sequences, around 9.9% seen only once; the top ten take over 4.5%. The sequences come from PBMCs from the stem cell graft donor, collected from the stem cell graft. These receptors were taken from a human donor who donated a stem cell graft to a child with acute myeloid leukemia.

The table lists this clonotype with a few counts. V gene TRBV29-1 combines with J gene TRBJ2-1, with 10 bases fitting TRBD2. V shed 1 base and J 8 bases; nucleotides not matched to a gene: 8. This CDR3 spans 15 amino acids. CDR1 is SQVTM and CDR2 is ANQGSEA in the germline V gene. CDR3 sequence: CSVEAIAGGADEQFF. As DNA, the CDR3 is TGCAGCGTTGAAGCGATAGCGGGAGGTGCTGATGAGCAGTTCTTC.

This clonotype has ten or more counts. The chain employs TRBV11-2 and TRBJ2-3, with 9 bases aligning to TRBD1. The junction had 14 bases not matched to a gene; V was cut back by 7 bases and J by 6 bases. The CDR3 sequence is 16 residues long. Germline lookup yields CDR1 SGHAT and CDR2 FQNNGV. This chain's CDR3 is CASTPLGGQGRDTQYF. CDR3 coding DNA: TGTGCCAGCACCCCCCTGGGGGGACAGGGAAGGGATACGCAGTATTTT.

The rearrangement links TRBV5-1 to TRBJ1-1, with a weak D call TRBD1 (5 bases). Germline V gene lookup returns CDR1 SGHRS and CDR2 YFSETQ. Trimming took off 4 bases at V and 5 bases at J, with 15 bases between the two ends. The CDR3 is 14 residues long. The CDR3 reads CASSPEPGHTEAFF. The CDR3 DNA reads as TGCGCCAGCAGCCCCGAGCCAGGGCATACTGAAGCTTTCTTT.

This clonotype has a handful of counts. The chain combines TRBV6-5 with TRBJ2-1, with 13 bases fitting TRBD2. CDR1 MNHEY and CDR2 SVGAGI come from the germline V gene. This CDR3 is 16 amino acids long. V shed 4 bases, J shed 8 bases, and the junction held 8 bases outside the gene matches. The CDR3, as DNA: TGTGCCAGCAGTTCCGGACTAGCGGGAGTATCGGATGAGCAGTTCTTC. Amino acids: CASSSGLAGVSDEQFF.

This clonotype was counted a few times. V and J are TRBV5-1 and TRBJ1-1; 10 bases map to TRBD1. The CDR3 is 15 residues long. Losses at the gene ends were 3 bases for V and 6 bases for J; bases not matched to a gene: 8. The V gene's germline CDR1 is SGHRS and CDR2 YFSETQ. CDR3 nucleotides: TGCGCCAGCAGCTCGACCGGGACAGGGGAACCTGAAGCTTTCTTT. It specifies CASSSTGTGEPEAFF.

This CDR3 reads CSAPGTSGSSYEQYF. CDR3 nucleotides: TGCAGTGCTCCCGGGACTAGCGGGAGCTCCTACGAGCAGTACTTC. The chain links TRBV20-1 to TRBJ2-7; TRBD2 matches 14 bases. From germline, CDR1 is DFQATT and CDR2 SNEGSKA (reference sequence). V was pared by 5 bases and J by 0 bases, with 3 bases of the junction left unmatched. CDR3 size: 15 residues.

This clonotype occurred a few times. This chain joins TRBV6-5 and TRBJ1-1; D not resolved. This CDR3 has 13 residues. V was pared by 0 bases and J by 8 bases, with 10 bases between. Germline CDR1 and CDR2: MNHEY and SVGAGI. CDR3 coding DNA: TGTGCCAGCAGTTACTCGATCGGATTGGAAGCTTTCTTT. It translates to CASSYSIGLEAFF.

The rearrangement links TRBV7-9 to TRBJ2-2; tentative D call: TRBD2 (5 bases). CDR1 is SEHNR, CDR2 FQNEAQ, per germline (reference sequence). The CDR3 runs 16 residues. The V and J ends lost 5 bases and 3 bases respectively, with 16 bases between them. CDR3 in DNA: TGTGCCAGCAGCCCCCGGGATCCCTTCTACACCGGGGAGCTGTTTTTT. Residues: CASSPRDPFYTGELFF.

This clonotype was counted a few times. The V call is TRBV5-1, the J call TRBJ2-1; D call uncertain. The ends were cut back, 2 bases at V and 6 bases at J, with 9 bases in the middle. Looked up from germline, CDR1 is SGHRS and CDR2 is YFSETQ. CDR3 size: 13 residues. The CDR3 here is CASSFASSNEQFF. CDR3 in DNA: TGCGCCAGCAGCTTCGCTAGTAGCAATGAGCAGTTCTTC.

In this sample, this clonotype turned up a few times. CDR3 nucleotide sequence: TGCAGTGCTAGAGATAGGACGGGAGCAGATACGCAGTATTTT. Translated, it gives CSARDRTGADTQYF. The V call is TRBV20-1, the J call TRBJ2-3, with D perhaps matching TRBD2 (6 bases). Trimming cost V 0 bases and J 4 bases, with 11 bases left between them. Germline V gene lookup returns CDR1 DFQATT and CDR2 SNEGSKA (reference sequence). This CDR3 is 14 amino acids long.

The rearrangement joins TRBV7-3 to TRBJ1-1; possibly TRBD1 for D (6 bases). This CDR3 has 14 residues. V lost 4 bases and J lost 4, with 13 bases in between. Germline-derived CDR1 and CDR2 are SGHTA and FQGTGA. The CDR3 region has the DNA TGTGCCAGCAGCTCCAGGGGCTATGGCACTGAAGCTTTCTTT. Translated, it gives CASSSRGYGTEAFF.

This clonotype was picked up many times. This chain links TRBV7-9 with TRBJ2-6; D is uncertain. The CDR3 is 16 residues long. V lost 7 bases and J 1 base, leaving 14 bases between the germline ends. Germline V CDR1 and CDR2: SEHNR, FQNEAQ (reference sequence). CDR3 protein: CASTNTRSSGANVLTF. CDR3 bases: TGTGCCAGCACCAACACGAGGTCGTCTGGGGCCAACGTCCTGACTTTC. Full variable domain (rest looked up from reference TRBV7-9 and TRBJ2-6): DTGVSQNPRHKITKRGQNVTFRCDPISEHNRLYWYRQTLGQGPEFLTYFQNEAQLEKSRLLSDRFSAERPKGSFSTLEIQRTEQGDSAMYLCASTNTRSSGANVLTFGAGSRLTVL.

This clonotype occurred a few times. The chain couples TRBV19 to TRBJ2-1; the D gene is possibly TRBD2 (5 bases). The CDR3 spans 14 residues. Germline-derived CDR1 and CDR2 are LNHDA and SQIVND (reference sequence). The V and J ends lost 5 bases and 3 bases respectively, with 11 bases between them. CDR3 sequence (DNA): TGTGCCAGTAGTCCCGCGGAGGTCTACAATGAGCAGTTCTTC. Its protein product is CASSPAEVYNEQFF.

This clonotype occurred many times. The rearrangement uses TRBV20-1 and TRBJ1-1; TRBD1 is a possible D gene (6 bases). The V end was cut by 5 bases, the J end by 6 bases, with 10 bases between. The CDR3 runs to 11 residues. The germline V gene has CDR1 DFQATT and CDR2 SNEGSKA (reference sequence). The CDR3 is CSAAGVAEAFF. CDR3 DNA sequence: TGCAGTGCTGCAGGGGTTGCTGAAGCTTTCTTT.

The chain uses TRBV29-1 and TRBJ2-1; maybe TRBD2 (6 bases). V was clipped by 0 bases and J by 4 bases, with 19 bases between them. This CDR3 is 17 amino acids long. The germline gives CDR1 SQVTM, CDR2 ANQGSEA. The CDR3 loop is CSVEDLQEGWGYNEQFF. The CDR3 coding sequence is TGCAGCGTTGAAGATCTACAGGAGGGATGGGGGTACAATGAGCAGTTCTTC.

The V gene is TRBV5-1, the J gene TRBJ2-5; unclear D gene. The germline CDR1 and CDR2 sequences are SGHRS and YFSETQ. V was cut by 5 bases and J by 1 base, with 12 bases left in between. The CDR3 length is 14 residues. CDR3 nucleotides: TGCGCCAGCAGACACGACACGTCCCAAGAGACCCAGTACTTC. It is translated as CASRHDTSQETQYF. The full variable domain, with the rest looked up from reference TRBV5-1 and TRBJ2-5, is KAGVTQTPRYLIKTRGQQVTLSCSPISGHRSVSWYQQTPGQGLQFLFEYFSETQRNKGNFPGRFSGRQFSNSRSEMNVSTLELGDSALYLCASRHDTSQETQYFGPGTRLLVL.

At least ten counts were recorded for this clonotype. The rearrangement links TRBV5-1 to TRBJ1-1, with TRBD1 as a possible D gene (6 bases). V was clipped by 1 base and J by 0 bases, with 7 bases between them. Germline V lookup: CDR1 SGHRS, CDR2 YFSETQ. CDR3 size: 14 residues. In nucleotides, the CDR3 is TGCGCCAGCAGCTTGTACAGGGTGAACACTGAAGCTTTCTTT. Amino acid sequence: CASSLYRVNTEAFF.

This clonotype was picked up a small number of times. The chain is built from TRBV20-1 and TRBJ2-7; D unclear. V gave up 6 bases and J gave up 0 bases, with 3 bases separating them. The CDR3 length is 10 residues. From germline, CDR1 is DFQATT and CDR2 SNEGSKA (reference sequence). CDR3 sequence (DNA): TGCAGTGCGGGCTCCTACGAGCAGTACGTC. The encoded protein is CSAGSYEQYV.

This chain connects TRBV29-1 to TRBJ2-7; 8 bases line up with TRBD1. V shed 6 bases and J 5 bases; nucleotides not matched to a gene: 6. Germline V CDR1 and CDR2: SQVTM, ANQGSEA. This CDR3 comprises 12 residues. CDR3 amino acids: CSVAGGIDEQYF. The CDR3, as DNA: TGCAGCGTCGCAGGGGGCATCGACGAGCAGTACTTC.

This clonotype was recorded a few times. The chain recombines TRBV6-2 or TRBV6-3 with TRBJ2-1, with D perhaps being TRBD1 or TRBD2 (5 bases each). The CDR3 extends over 14 amino acids. Germline lookup yields CDR1 MNHEY and CDR2 SVGEGT. Trimming shortened V by 6 bases and J by 6 bases, and 15 bases separated the two germline ends. The CDR3 loop reads CASSPRVGVNEQFF. CDR3 nucleotides: TGTGCCAGCAGCCCTAGGGTGGGGGTCAATGAGCAGTTCTTC.

This clonotype was seen more than once but under ten times. The rearrangement links TRBV24-1 to TRBJ2-3; 10 positions match TRBD2. Germline CDR1 KGHDR, CDR2 SFDVKD. The CDR3 sequence is 17 residues long. J lost 1 base, V lost 4 bases, and 7 bases had no gene match. In DNA form, the CDR3 reads TGTGCCACCAGTGACCCTGATCTAGCGGGGGGCACAGATACGCAGTATTTT. Amino acids: CATSDPDLAGGTDTQYF.